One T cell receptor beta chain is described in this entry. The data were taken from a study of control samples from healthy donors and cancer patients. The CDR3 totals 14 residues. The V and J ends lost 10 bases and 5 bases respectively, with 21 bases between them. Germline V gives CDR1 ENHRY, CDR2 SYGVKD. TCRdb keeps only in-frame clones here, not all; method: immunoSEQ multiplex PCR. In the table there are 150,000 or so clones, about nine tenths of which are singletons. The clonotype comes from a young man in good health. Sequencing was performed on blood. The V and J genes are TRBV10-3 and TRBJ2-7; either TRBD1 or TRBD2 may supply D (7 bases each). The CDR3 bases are TGTGCCACCTTACCGACAGGGCGGGGGAACGAGCAGTACTTC. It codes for CATLPTGRGNEQYF.